This entry concerns a single TCR beta chain. Primers: 60 Vbeta forward and 13 Jbeta reverse. The data were produced by immunoSEQ multiplex PCR, yet TCRdb's version contains in-frame clones alone and is incomplete. There are 90,000 to 120,000 clones in the sample; approximately 82% occur only once, and 1.2% lies in the top ten. This record belongs to a study of cytomegalovirus exposure and HLA in healthy donors. Sequenced sample: PBMCs. The source of this sequence is a woman aged 18-30 years in good health and CMV-seronegative.

The CDR3 sequence: CASSPLGGQETQYF. As DNA, the CDR3 is TGTGCCAGCAGCCCCCTCGGGGGTCAAGAGACCCAGTACTTC. The V gene is TRBV7-9, the J gene TRBJ2-5; TRBD2 might be the D (6 bases). V was shortened by 5 bases and J by 2 bases, with 12 bases between the two germline ends. Per germline, CDR1 SEHNR and CDR2 FQNEAQ (reference sequence). The CDR3 contains 14 residues.